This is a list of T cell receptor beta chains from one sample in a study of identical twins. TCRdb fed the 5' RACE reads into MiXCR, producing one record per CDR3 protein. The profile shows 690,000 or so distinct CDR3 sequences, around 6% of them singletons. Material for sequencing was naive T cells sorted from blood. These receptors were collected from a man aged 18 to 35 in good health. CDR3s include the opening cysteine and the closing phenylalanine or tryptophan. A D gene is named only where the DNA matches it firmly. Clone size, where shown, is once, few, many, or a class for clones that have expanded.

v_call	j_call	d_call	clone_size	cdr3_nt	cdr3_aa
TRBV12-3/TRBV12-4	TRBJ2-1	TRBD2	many	TGTGCCAGCAGTTTACTCGGCGGGGGTGAGCAGTTCTTC	CASSLLGGGEQFF
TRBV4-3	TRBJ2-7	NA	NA	TGCGCCAGCAGCCAAGACCTAACTGGGAACTACGAGCAGTACTTC	CASSQDLTGNYEQYF
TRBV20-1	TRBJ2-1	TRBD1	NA	TGCAGTGCTAGATCGGACAGGGGGCTTTCCAATGGCAATGAGCAGTTCTTC	CSARSDRGLSNGNEQFF
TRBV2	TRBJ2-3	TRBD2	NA	TGTGCCAGCAGTGACCCGGGAGGGGTAAGCACAGATACGCAGTATTTT	CASSDPGGVSTDTQYF
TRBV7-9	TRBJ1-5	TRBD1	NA	TGTGCCAGCAGTTCGGGACAGTACCAGCCCCAGCATTTT	CASSSGQYQPQHF
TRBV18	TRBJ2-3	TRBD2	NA	TGTGCCAGCTCACCCCCCTCGGACGGACTAGCGGGACCAAACCCCACAGATACGCAGTATTTT	CASSPPSDGLAGPNPTDTQYF
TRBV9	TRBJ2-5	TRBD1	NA	TGTGCCAGCAGCGCCCACCGGGACAGGGAAAAGGGGCAAGAGACCCAGTACTTC	CASSAHRDREKGQETQYF
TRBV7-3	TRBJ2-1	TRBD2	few	TGTGCCAGCAGCTTAAAGCTAGGGCGGGAGGACAATGAGCAGTTCTTC	CASSLKLGREDNEQFF
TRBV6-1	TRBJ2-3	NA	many	TGTGCCAGCACCCCTGAGGAAGGGCCGGGGGTCCCAGATACGCAGTATTTT	CASTPEEGPGVPDTQYF
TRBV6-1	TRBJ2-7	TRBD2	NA	TGTGCCAGCAGCCTGACTAGCGGGACCATGCACGAGCAGTACTTC	CASSLTSGTMHEQYF
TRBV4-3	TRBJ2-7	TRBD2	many	TGCGCCAGCAGACCCGGGACTAGCGGGAGGAACGAGCAGTACTTC	CASRPGTSGRNEQYF
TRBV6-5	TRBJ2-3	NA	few	TGTGCCAGCAGTTACCGCGGCCGGGCAGGGAGGACAGATACGCAGTATTTT	CASSYRGRAGRTDTQYF
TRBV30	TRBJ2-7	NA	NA	TGTGCCTGGAGTATCACCACGAGGCCCTACGAGCAGTACTTC	CAWSITTRPYEQYF
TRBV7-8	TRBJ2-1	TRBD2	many	TGTGCCAGCAGCTTAGGGGTCGCTAGCGGGAGGGATGAGCAGTTCTTC	CASSLGVASGRDEQFF
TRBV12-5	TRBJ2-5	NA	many	TGTGCTAGTGGTTTAGCCCACCAAGAGACCCAGTACTTC	CASGLAHQETQYF
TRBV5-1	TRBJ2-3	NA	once	TGCGCCAGCAGCTTGGGCCGGGAGTATATGCAGTATTTT	CASSLGREYMQYF
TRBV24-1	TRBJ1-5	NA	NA	TGTGCCACCAGTGACGCAGGCACCCGGCCCCAGCATTTT	CATSDAGTRPQHF
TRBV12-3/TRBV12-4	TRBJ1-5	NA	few	TGTGCCAGCAGTTTAGGCCGCGGGAAATTCGGGAATCAGCCCCAGCATTTT	CASSLGRGKFGNQPQHF
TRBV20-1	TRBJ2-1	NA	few	TGCAGTGCTCCGAACTACCGGGACGGCCACAATGAGCAGTTCTTC	CSAPNYRDGHNEQFF
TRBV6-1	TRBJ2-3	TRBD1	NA	TGTGCCAGCAGTCCAGACAGGGGCCCTCGGACAGATACGCAGTATTTT	CASSPDRGPRTDTQYF
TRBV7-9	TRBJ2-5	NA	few	TGTGCCAGCAGCTCCGAGAGGACCCAGTACTTC	CASSSERTQYF
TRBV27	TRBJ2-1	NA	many	TGTGCCAGCAGTTTCAGGGGGGCTTTTGGCAATGAGCAGTTCTTC	CASSFRGAFGNEQFF
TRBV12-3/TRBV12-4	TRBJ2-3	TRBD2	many	TGTGCCAGCAGCCGTCCGACTAGCGGGAGGGCACCAGATACGCAGTATTTT	CASSRPTSGRAPDTQYF
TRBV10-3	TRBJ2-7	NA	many	TGTGCCATCACCGAGAGTTCTCGCTACGAGCAGTACTTC	CAITESSRYEQYF
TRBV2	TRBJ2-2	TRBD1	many	TGTGCCAGCAGAGAGGGGGCGAGTCGGGCCACCGGGGAGCTGTTTTTT	CASREGASRATGELFF
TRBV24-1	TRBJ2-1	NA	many	TGTGCCACCGGCCGAGAGGCGGGCAATGAGCAGTTCTTC	CATGREAGNEQFF
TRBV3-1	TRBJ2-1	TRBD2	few	TGTGCCAGCAGCCCCCCCAGCTGGACTAGCGGGAGAAATGAGCAGTTCTTC	CASSPPSWTSGRNEQFF
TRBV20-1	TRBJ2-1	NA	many	TGCAGTGCTAGTAGTCAGGTGGGCAATGAGCAGTTCTTC	CSASSQVGNEQFF
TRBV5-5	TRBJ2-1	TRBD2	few	TGTGCCAGCAGCTTGGCCCTAGCGGGAGCGAGGAATGAGCAGTTCTTC	CASSLALAGARNEQFF
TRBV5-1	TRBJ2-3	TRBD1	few	TGCGCCAGCAGCTTGGTCGGACAGGGATACACAGATACGCAGTATTTT	CASSLVGQGYTDTQYF
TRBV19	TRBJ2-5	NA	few	TGTGCCAGTAGTCCCCCAGGGCGAGAGACCCAGTACTTC	CASSPPGRETQYF
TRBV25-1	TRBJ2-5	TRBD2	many	TGTGCCAGCAGTTCACCGAGCGGGAGGGTGGGGACCCAGTACTTC	CASSSPSGRVGTQYF
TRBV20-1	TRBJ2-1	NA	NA	TGCAGTGCTAGAGATGGGACACCCGAAACGTTCTTC	CSARDGTPETFF
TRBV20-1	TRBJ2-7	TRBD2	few	TGCAGTGCTATTGGAGCGGGGGTCTACGAGCAGTACTTC	CSAIGAGVYEQYF
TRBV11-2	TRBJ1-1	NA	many	TGTGCCAGCCAGGGTTTCGGTGAAGCTTTCTTT	CASQGFGEAFF
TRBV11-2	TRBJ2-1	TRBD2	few	TGTGCCAGCAGCTTAGATAGGGGTAGCGGGAGGGCTGGGGATGAGCAGTTCTTC	CASSLDRGSGRAGDEQFF
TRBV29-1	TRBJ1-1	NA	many	TGCAGCGTTTATCTATTGAACACTGAAGCTTTCTTT	CSVYLLNTEAFF
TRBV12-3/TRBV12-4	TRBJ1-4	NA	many	TGTGCCAGCAGCACCCGGGCCCTGGTGAATGAAAAACTGTTTTTT	CASSTRALVNEKLFF
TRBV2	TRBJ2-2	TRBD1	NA	TGTGCCAGCCGATGGGGACAGGGGGACACCGGGGAGCTGTTTTTT	CASRWGQGDTGELFF
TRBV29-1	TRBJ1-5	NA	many	TGCAGCGTTGAAACAGGGTTGGGTCAGCCCCAGCATTTT	CSVETGLGQPQHF
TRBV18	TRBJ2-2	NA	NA	TGTGCCAGCTCACCACTTTCGGGCTCGGGGATCGAACAGACCGGGGAGCTGTTTTTT	CASSPLSGSGIEQTGELFF
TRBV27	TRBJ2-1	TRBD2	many	TGTGCCAGCAGTTCGCTGGTAGCGGGTACCACCTACAATGAGCAGTTCTTC	CASSSLVAGTTYNEQFF
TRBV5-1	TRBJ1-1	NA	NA	TGCGCCAGCAGCCCGGGGGGGGGCAGGGGAAACACTGAAGCTTTCTTT	CASSPGGGRGNTEAFF
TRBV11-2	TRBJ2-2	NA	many	TGTGCCAGCAGACCGAGCGGAGGGGAGCTGTTTTTT	CASRPSGGELFF
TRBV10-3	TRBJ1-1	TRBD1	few	TGTGCCATCAGAGACAGGGGAGCCACTGAAGCTTTCTTT	CAIRDRGATEAFF
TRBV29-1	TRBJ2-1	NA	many	TGCAGCGGAGCCAACAATGAGCAGTTCTTC	CSGANNEQFF
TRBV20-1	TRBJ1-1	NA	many	TGCAGTGCGGTGGACAGTGAAGCTTTCTTT	CSAVDSEAFF
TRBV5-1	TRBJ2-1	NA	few	TGCGCCAGCTCCAGGGACGAGGGGCGGGTTCTTGAGCAGTTCTTC	CASSRDEGRVLEQFF
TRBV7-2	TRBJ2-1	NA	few	TGTGCCAGCAGCCCTGGACTACATATTTACAATGAGCAGTTCTTC	CASSPGLHIYNEQFF
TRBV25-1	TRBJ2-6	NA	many	TGTGCCAGCAGTGAATGGGGGGTCCTAAACTCTGGGGCCAACGTCCTGACTTTC	CASSEWGVLNSGANVLTF
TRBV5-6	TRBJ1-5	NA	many	TGTGCCAGCAGCTCACGAGTGGCCTCCCCGAAACATTTT	CASSSRVASPKHF
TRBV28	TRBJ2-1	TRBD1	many	TGTGCCAGCAGCGGGACAGGATTGAATGAGCAGTTCTTC	CASSGTGLNEQFF
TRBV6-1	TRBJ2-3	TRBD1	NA	TGTGCCAGCAGGACGGGACAGGCGAACACAGATACGCAGTATTTT	CASRTGQANTDTQYF
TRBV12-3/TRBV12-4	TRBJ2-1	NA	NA	TGTGCCAGCAGTTTACTCGGAAGGGGTGAGCAGTTCTTC	CASSLLGRGEQFF
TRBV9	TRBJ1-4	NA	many	TGTGCCAGCAGCGAGCAAGGGAGCGGGGCTCATTTCGAAAAACTGTTTTTT	CASSEQGSGAHFEKLFF
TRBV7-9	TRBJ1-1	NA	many	TGTGCCAGCAGCTTAGGGATCACTGAAGCTTTCTTT	CASSLGITEAFF
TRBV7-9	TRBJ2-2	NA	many	TGTGCCAGCAGTACACCAAACACCGGGGAGCTGTTTTTT	CASSTPNTGELFF